The clone carrying this T cell receptor (beta chain) was picked up a small number of times. What it binds is not known. This sample is part of a study of T cells after yellow fever vaccination. Study-level findings and limits: The study re-detected most primary-vaccination clones after the booster (96% CD4, around 90% CD8). Bulk-population clonotypes that are abundant could appear as contaminants in FACS-sorted repertoires. It was a weaker secondary response, yet one that peaked faster, at day 5 versus 15.

Per germline, CDR1 WSHSY and CDR2 SAAADI. Trimming pared 6 bases from V and 6 bases from J, leaving 15 bases between. The CDR3 covers 13 residues. TCRdb processed the 5' RACE reads anew with MiXCR; each CDR3 protein has one entry. The sample holds around 310,000 distinct CDR3 sequences, 8.5% to 10% seen once. V is TRBV10-2 and J is TRBJ2-7, with a weak D call TRBD1 (6 bases). Sequencing used PBMCs, obtained on the day of the first yellow fever vaccination. This clonotype originated in a man aged 18 to 29 who received the YFV17D yellow fever vaccine. DNA of the CDR3: TGCGCCAGCAGGAAAACAGGGCAGGGCGAGCAGTACTTC. This sequence encodes CASRKTGQGEQYF.